This passage covers 11 T cell receptor beta chains from one sample sequenced in a study of shared clonotypes between healthy human individuals. TCRdb keeps only in-frame clones here, not all; method: immunoSEQ multiplex PCR. The sample gives fewer than 850,000 clones, around 72% of which show up once; 1.8% is in the top ten. Input material: memory CD4+ T cells sorted from blood. The sample's subset: CD45RA-negative fraction. These receptors originate from a woman aged 30 to 39 in good health.

This chain's CDR3 is CASTGVRVSTEAFF. The DNA of the CDR3 is TGTGCCAGTACGGGCGTCAGGGTGAGCACTGAAGCTTTCTTT. The V gene is TRBV19, the J gene TRBJ1-1, with a possible D match to TRBD1 (5 bases). V dropped 7 bases and J dropped 4 bases, with 16 bases sitting between them. The CDR3 totals 14 residues. Germline loops: CDR1 LNHDA, CDR2 SQIVND (reference sequence).

The rearrangement uses TRBV28 and TRBJ2-7; 15 bases line up with TRBD2. Losses at the gene ends were 3 bases for V and 5 bases for J; bases not matched to a gene: 5. Germline V CDR1 and CDR2: MDHEN, SYDVKM. The CDR3 sequence is 16 residues long. The CDR3 region has the DNA TGTGCCAGCAGTTTCCGGACTAGCGGGAGGGCCCACGAGCAGTACTTC. It codes for CASSFRTSGRAHEQYF.

This clone came up a few times. V and J are TRBV4-2 and TRBJ1-4; the match to TRBD1 covers 11 bases. V shed 4 bases, J shed 7 bases, and the junction held 11 bases outside the gene matches. The CDR3 runs to 17 residues. Germline V gives CDR1 LGHNA, CDR2 YNFKEQ. CDR3 in amino acids: CASSRGQGASEGEKLFF. The DNA of the CDR3 is TGTGCCAGCAGCCGCGGACAGGGGGCGTCGGAAGGTGAAAAACTGTTTTTT.

J is TRBJ2-2 and V is TRBV10-2; D is uncertain. V was clipped by 3 bases and J by 4 bases, with 3 bases between them. The CDR3 covers 12 residues. Germline V gives CDR1 WSHSY, CDR2 SAAADI. CDR3 region: CASSESTGELFF. DNA of the CDR3: TGCGCCAGCAGTGAATCCACCGGGGAGCTGTTTTTT.

This clone is a singleton in its sample. The chain uses TRBV4-1 and TRBJ2-7; 8 positions agree with TRBD2. The trim removed 4 bases at V and 7 bases at J, leaving 6 bases unmatched. Germline V CDR1 and CDR2: MGHRA, YSYEKL. The CDR3 runs to 13 residues. In DNA form, the CDR3 reads TGCGCCAGCAGCCCTAGCGGGTGGTCTGAGCAGTACTTC. Its protein is CASSPSGWSEQYF.

The chain couples TRBV10-2 to TRBJ1-5, with D unclear. V gave up 4 bases and J gave up 2 bases, with 6 bases separating them. The CDR3 is 13 amino acids. Germline V CDR1 and CDR2: WSHSY, SAAADI. For the CDR3, the DNA is TGCGCCAGCAGTGCCCAGGGCAATCAGCCCCAGCATTTT. This sequence encodes CASSAQGNQPQHF.

This clone has only a few counts. The chain employs TRBV18 and TRBJ1-5, with D maybe TRBD1 (5 bases). The CDR3 loop spans 15 amino acids. Germline V lookup: CDR1 KGHSH, CDR2 LQKENI. V lost 5 bases and J 2 bases, leaving 13 bases between the germline ends. This chain's CDR3 is CASSTNQGRNQPQHF. The CDR3 DNA reads as TGTGCCAGCTCAACGAATCAGGGTCGCAATCAGCCCCAGCATTTT. The full variable domain, in which reference TRBV18 and TRBJ1-5 provide the parts outside the CDR3, is NAGVMQNPRHLVRRRGQEARLRCSPMKGHSHVYWYRQLPEEGLKFMVYLQKENIIDESGMPKERFSAEFPKEGPSILRIQQVVRGDSAAYFCASSTNQGRNQPQHFGDGTRLSIL.

This chain connects TRBV15 to TRBJ1-5; D gene uncertain. This CDR3 is 15 amino acids long. Germline assignment: CDR1 LNHNV and CDR2 YYDKDF (reference sequence). Deletions cut 0 bases from V and 4 bases from J, with 10 bases between. CDR3 bases: TGTGCCACCAGCAGAGATACCGGGGTTAATCAGCCCCAGCATTTT. Translation gives CATSRDTGVNQPQHF.

This clone has only a few counts. The rearrangement uses TRBV2 and TRBJ1-5, with TRBD1 matching over 8 bases. This CDR3 contains 14 residues. Germline loops: CDR1 SNHLY, CDR2 FYNNEI. After removal of 6 bases from V and 4 bases from J, the junction contained 5 bases not matched to a gene. The CDR3 is CASSAGTGNQPQHF. The CDR3 DNA sequence: TGTGCCAGCAGCGCCGGGACAGGAAATCAGCCCCAGCATTTT.

The chain links TRBV5-1 to TRBJ2-1, with D perhaps matching TRBD1 (6 bases). V lost 0 bases and J 5 bases, leaving 12 bases between the germline ends. Germline V gene data show CDR1 as SGHRS and CDR2 as YFSETQ. The CDR3 spans 15 residues. The DNA of the CDR3 is TGCGCCAGCAGCTTGGCCCCAGGGGCAAACAATGAGCAGTTCTTC. Protein sequence: CASSLAPGANNEQFF. Filled out from reference TRBV5-1 and TRBJ2-1, the complete variable domain reads KAGVTQTPRYLIKTRGQQVTLSCSPISGHRSVSWYQQTPGQGLQFLFEYFSETQRNKGNFPGRFSGRQFSNSRSEMNVSTLELGDSALYLCASSLAPGANNEQFFGPGTRLTVL.

The V call is TRBV27, the J call TRBJ1-6, with a tentative D call TRBD1 (5 bases). Germline CDR1 is MNHEY and CDR2 is SMNVEV (reference sequence). With 2 bases removed from V and 5 bases from J, the gap between germline ends came to 7 bases. The CDR3 loop spans 14 amino acids. CDR3 amino acids: CASSLRQNNSPLHF. The DNA for the CDR3 is TGTGCCAGCAGTTTAAGACAGAATAATTCACCCCTCCACTTT.